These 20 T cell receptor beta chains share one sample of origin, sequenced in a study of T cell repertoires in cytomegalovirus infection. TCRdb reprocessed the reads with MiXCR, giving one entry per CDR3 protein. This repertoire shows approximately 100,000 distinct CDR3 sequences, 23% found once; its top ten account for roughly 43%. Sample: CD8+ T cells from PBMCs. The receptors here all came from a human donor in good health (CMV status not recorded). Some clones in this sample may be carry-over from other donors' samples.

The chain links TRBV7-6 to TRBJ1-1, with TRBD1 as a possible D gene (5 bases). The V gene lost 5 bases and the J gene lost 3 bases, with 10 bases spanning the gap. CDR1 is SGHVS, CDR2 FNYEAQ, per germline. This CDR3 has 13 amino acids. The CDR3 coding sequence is TGTGCCAGCAGCGCCGGGACCGACACTGAAGCTTTCTTT. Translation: CASSAGTDTEAFF.

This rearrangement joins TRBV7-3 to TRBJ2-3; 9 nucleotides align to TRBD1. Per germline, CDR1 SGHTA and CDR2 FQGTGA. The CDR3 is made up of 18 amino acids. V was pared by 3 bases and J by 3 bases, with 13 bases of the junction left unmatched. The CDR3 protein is CASSLTGQGNFLTDTQYF. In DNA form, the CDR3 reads TGTGCCAGCAGCTTGACTGGACAGGGGAATTTCTTAACAGATACGCAGTATTTT.

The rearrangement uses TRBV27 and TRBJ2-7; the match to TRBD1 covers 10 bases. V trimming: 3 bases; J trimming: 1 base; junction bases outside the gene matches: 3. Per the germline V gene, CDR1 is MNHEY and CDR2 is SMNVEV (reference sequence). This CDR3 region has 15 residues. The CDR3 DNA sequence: TGTGCCAGCAGTTTCGGGGACAGGGGATCCTACGAGCAGTACTTC. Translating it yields CASSFGDRGSYEQYF.

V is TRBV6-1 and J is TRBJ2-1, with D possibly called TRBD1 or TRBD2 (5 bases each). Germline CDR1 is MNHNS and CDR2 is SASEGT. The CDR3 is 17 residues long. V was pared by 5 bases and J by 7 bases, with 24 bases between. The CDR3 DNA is TGTGCCAGCAGTCTTTATCTTCCGGGACCCAAGGGGAATGAGCAGTTCTTC. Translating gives CASSLYLPGPKGNEQFF.

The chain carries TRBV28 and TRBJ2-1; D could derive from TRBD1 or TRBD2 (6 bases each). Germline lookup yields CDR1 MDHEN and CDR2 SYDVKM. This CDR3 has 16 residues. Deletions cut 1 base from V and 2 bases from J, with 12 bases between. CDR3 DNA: TGTGCCAGCAGTTTATATCGCGGGGACACCTACAATGAGCAGTTCTTC. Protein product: CASSLYRGDTYNEQFF.

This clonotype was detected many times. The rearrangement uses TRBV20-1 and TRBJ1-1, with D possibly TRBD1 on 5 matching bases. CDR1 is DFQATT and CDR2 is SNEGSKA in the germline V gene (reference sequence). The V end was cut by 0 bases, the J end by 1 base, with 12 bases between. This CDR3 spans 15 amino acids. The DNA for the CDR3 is TGCAGTGCTAGAGATCTCGCAGGGACGAACACTGAAGCTTTCTTT. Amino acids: CSARDLAGTNTEAFF.

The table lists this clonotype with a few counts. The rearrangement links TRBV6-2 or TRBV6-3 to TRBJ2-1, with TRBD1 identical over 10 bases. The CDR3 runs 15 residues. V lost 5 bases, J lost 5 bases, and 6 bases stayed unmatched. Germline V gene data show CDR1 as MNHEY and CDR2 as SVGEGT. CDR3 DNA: TGTGCCAGCAGTCGGGACAGGGGTTTACACAATGAGCAGTTCTTC. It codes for CASSRDRGLHNEQFF.

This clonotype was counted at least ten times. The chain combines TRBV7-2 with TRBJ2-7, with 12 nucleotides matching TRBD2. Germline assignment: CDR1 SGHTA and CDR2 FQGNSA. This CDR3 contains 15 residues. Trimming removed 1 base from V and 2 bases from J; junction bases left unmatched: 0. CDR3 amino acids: CASSLGLAGAYEQYF. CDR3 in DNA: TGTGCCAGCAGCTTAGGACTAGCGGGAGCCTACGAGCAGTACTTC. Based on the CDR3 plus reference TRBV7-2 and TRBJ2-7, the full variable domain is GAGVSQSPSNKVTEKGKDVELRCDPISGHTALYWYRQSLGQGLEFLIYFQGNSAPDKSGLPSDRFSAERTGGSVSTLTIQRTQQEDSAVYLCASSLGLAGAYEQYFGPGTRLTVT.

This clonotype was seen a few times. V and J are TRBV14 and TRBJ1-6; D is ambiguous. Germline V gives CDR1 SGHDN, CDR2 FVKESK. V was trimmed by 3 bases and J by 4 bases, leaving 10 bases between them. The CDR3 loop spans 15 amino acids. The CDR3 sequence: CASSQESVYNSPLHF. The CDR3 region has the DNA TGTGCCAGCAGCCAGGAATCGGTTTATAATTCACCCCTCCACTTT. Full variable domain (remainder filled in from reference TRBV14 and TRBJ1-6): EAGVTQFPSHSVIEKGQTVTLRCDPISGHDNLYWYRRVMGKEIKFLLHFVKESKQDESGMPNNRFLAERTGGTYSTLKVQPAELEDSGVYFCASSQESVYNSPLHFGNGTRLTVT.

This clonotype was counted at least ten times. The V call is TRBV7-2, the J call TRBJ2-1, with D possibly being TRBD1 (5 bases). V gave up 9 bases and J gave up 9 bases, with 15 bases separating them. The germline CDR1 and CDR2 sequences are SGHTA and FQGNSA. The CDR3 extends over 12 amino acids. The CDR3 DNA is TGTGCCAGTTCCCTAGGGGCGGTTGAGCAGTTCTTC. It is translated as CASSLGAVEQFF.

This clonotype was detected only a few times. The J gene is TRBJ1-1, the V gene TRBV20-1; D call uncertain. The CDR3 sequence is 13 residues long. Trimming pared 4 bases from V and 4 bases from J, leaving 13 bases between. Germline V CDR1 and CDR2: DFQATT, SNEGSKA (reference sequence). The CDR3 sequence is CSAISPVGTEAFF. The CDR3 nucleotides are TGCAGTGCTATATCCCCGGTAGGCACTGAAGCTTTCTTT.

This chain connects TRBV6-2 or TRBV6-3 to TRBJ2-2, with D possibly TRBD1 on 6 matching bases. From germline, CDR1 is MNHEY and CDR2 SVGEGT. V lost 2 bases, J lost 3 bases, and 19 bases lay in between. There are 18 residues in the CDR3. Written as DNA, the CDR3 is TGTGCCAGCAGTTACGATGACGAAAACTCAGGGGACACCGGGGAGCTGTTTTTT. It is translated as CASSYDDENSGDTGELFF.

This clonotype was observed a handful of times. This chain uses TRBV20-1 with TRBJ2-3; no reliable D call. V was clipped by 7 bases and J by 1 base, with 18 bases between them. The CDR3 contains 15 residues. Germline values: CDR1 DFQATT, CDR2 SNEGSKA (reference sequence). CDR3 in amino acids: CSVQIYSAGTDTQYF. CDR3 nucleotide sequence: TGCAGTGTCCAGATATACAGCGCGGGCACAGATACGCAGTATTTT.

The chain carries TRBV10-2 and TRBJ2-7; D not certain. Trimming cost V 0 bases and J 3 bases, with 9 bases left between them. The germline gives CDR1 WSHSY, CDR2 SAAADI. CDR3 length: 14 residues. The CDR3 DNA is TGCGCCAGCAGTGAGTCGATGGCCGTCTACGAGCAGTACTTC. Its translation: CASSESMAVYEQYF.

The CDR3 region is CATSGGQGGREAFF. CDR3 in DNA: TGTGCCACCAGCGGGGGACAGGGGGGCAGGGAAGCTTTCTTT. This chain connects TRBV15 to TRBJ1-1, with 11 bases aligning to TRBD1. CDR1 and CDR2 (germline): LNHNV, YYDKDF (reference sequence). The CDR3 contains 14 residues. J gave up 8 bases and V 5 bases, and 7 bases lay outside the gene matches.

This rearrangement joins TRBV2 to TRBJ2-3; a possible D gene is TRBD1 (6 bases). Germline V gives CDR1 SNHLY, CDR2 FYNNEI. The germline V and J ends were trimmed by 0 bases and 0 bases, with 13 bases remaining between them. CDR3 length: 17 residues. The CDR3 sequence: CASSEALPDSSTDTQYF. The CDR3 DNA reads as TGTGCCAGCAGTGAAGCGCTTCCGGACAGTAGCACAGATACGCAGTATTTT.

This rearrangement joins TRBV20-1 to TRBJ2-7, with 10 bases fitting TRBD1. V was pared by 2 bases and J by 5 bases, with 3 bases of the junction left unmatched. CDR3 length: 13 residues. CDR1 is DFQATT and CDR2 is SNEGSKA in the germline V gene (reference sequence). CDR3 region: CSARPTGGNEQYF. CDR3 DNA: TGCAGTGCTAGACCGACAGGGGGCAACGAGCAGTACTTC.

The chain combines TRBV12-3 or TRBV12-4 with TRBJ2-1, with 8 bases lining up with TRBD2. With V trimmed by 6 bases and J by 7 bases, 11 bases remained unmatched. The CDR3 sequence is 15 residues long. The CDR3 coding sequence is TGTGCCAGCAGGCCGGGACTAGTGTCCAGGAATGAGCAGTTCTTC. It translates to CASRPGLVSRNEQFF.

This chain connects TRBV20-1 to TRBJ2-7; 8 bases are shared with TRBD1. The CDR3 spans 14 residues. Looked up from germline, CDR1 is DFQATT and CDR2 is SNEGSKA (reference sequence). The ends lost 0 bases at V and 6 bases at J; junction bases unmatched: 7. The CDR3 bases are TGCAGTGCTAGAGATCGGGCAGGGGGCCGCGAGCAGTACTTC. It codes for CSARDRAGGREQYF.

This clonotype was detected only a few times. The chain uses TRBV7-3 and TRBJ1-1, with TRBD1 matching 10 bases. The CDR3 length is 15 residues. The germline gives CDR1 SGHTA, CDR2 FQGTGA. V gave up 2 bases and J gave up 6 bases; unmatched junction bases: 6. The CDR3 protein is CASSLSGTGVSEAFF. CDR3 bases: TGTGCCAGCAGCTTATCCGGGACAGGGGTATCTGAAGCTTTCTTT.